This T cell receptor (beta chain) was found in a study of technical replicates of blood from a handful of donors. The assay was immunoSEQ multiplex PCR, and TCRdb's table has in-frame clones only and misses some. This table holds about 60,000 clones, around 87% found once. Germline V lookup: CDR1 SGHTA, CDR2 FQGNSA. After removal of 5 bases from V and 6 bases from J, the junction contained 11 bases not matched to a gene. The length of the CDR3 is 15 residues. The sample comprised PBMCs. The source is a human donor in good health. Some clones in this sample may be carry-over from other donors' samples. This chain connects TRBV7-2 to TRBJ2-7; 9 bases align to TRBD2. CDR3 in amino acids: CASSPVAGARVEQYF. The CDR3 coding sequence is TGTGCCAGCAGCCCAGTAGCGGGGGCCCGGGTCGAGCAGTACTTC.